This T cell receptor (beta chain) was identified in a study of T cell repertoires in cytomegalovirus infection. Study at large: The authors relied on CMV epitopes, both recently identified HLA-C-restricted and well-studied HLA-B-restricted. Shared public TCR beta signatures pointed to both CMV infection and a matching HLA type. Notes on the study in general: Of the TCR beta families, the public ones yielded a cumulative frequency that identified carriers of CMV plus the relevant HLA.

Worth noting for this clonotype: Its target is unknown.

MiXCR, run by TCRdb on the reads, gives a single entry per CDR3 protein. The table has around 710,000 distinct CDR3 sequences, roughly 29% seen once. The V gene lost 2 bases and the J gene lost 5 bases, with 15 bases spanning the gap. There are 15 residues in the CDR3. Germline V lookup: CDR1 SGHDT, CDR2 YYEEEE. This sequence joins TRBV5-6 and TRBJ2-3; D may be TRBD1 (5 bases). The clonotype comes from a human donor in good health (CMV status not recorded). Some clones in this sample may be carry-over from other donors' samples. The sample consisted of cultured CD8+ T cells from PBMCs, taken from culture after CMV antigen stimulation. This CDR3 reads CASSLEVTGEDTQYF. The CDR3 DNA reads as TGTGCCAGCAGCTTAGAGGTAACAGGAGAAGATACGCAGTATTTT.